The next 25 T cell receptor beta chains were all read from a single sample in a study of PD-1 blockade in classical Hodgkin lymphoma. In every patient, relapse followed autologous stem cell transplantation, while exposure to brentuximab vedotin differed. Sequencing used immunoSEQ multiplex PCR; TCRdb keeps in-frame clones, though not all of them. The data contain approximately 50,000 clones, more than 75% of them singletons. Source: peripheral blood mononuclear cells (PBMCs), taken before the second cycle of nivolumab. The receptors stem from a human donor with classical Hodgkin lymphoma.

The chain combines TRBV5-1 with TRBJ2-3; 9 positions match TRBD1. The CDR3 has 15 amino acids. Per the germline V gene, CDR1 is SGHRS and CDR2 is YFSETQ. Trimming at V came to 4 bases and at J to 3 bases, leaving 6 bases not matched to a gene. The chain's CDR3 is CASSPPGTGTDTQYF. CDR3 DNA: TGCGCCAGCAGCCCCCCCGGGACAGGGACAGATACGCAGTATTTT.

The rearrangement joins TRBV5-1 to TRBJ2-7; tentatively, D is TRBD1 (5 bases). V lost 4 bases and J 2 bases, leaving 16 bases between the germline ends. This CDR3 region has 15 residues. The germline V gene has CDR1 SGHRS and CDR2 YFSETQ. Here the CDR3 reads CASSRNTDRAYEQYF. The CDR3, as DNA: TGCGCCAGCAGCCGAAACACAGACAGAGCCTACGAGCAGTACTTC. Complete variable domain (other parts from reference TRBV5-1 and TRBJ2-7): KAGVTQTPRYLIKTRGQQVTLSCSPISGHRSVSWYQQTPGQGLQFLFEYFSETQRNKGNFPGRFSGRQFSNSRSEMNVSTLELGDSALYLCASSRNTDRAYEQYFGPGTRLTVT.

The chain recombines TRBV11-2 with TRBJ2-5; no definite D call. V shed 0 bases and J shed 1 base, with 12 bases lying between them. The CDR3 loop spans 16 amino acids. The germline V gene encodes CDR1 SGHAT and CDR2 FQNNGV. The CDR3 DNA follows: TGTGCCAGCAGCTTAGAAGCATTCCCAGGCCAAGAGACCCAGTACTTC. This translates into CASSLEAFPGQETQYF.

This clone has a single count. The chain joins TRBV28 to TRBJ2-7, with 8 bases identical to TRBD2. The J segment lost 3 bases and the V segment lost 4 bases, leaving 2 bases of the junction unmatched. Per the germline V gene, CDR1 is MDHEN and CDR2 is SYDVKM. This CDR3 comprises 13 residues. The CDR3 loop reads CASSSGGRYEQYF. The CDR3, as DNA: TGTGCCAGCAGTTCGGGGGGGCGCTACGAGCAGTACTTC.

This chain joins TRBV19 and TRBJ2-3; the D is unclear. V lost 8 bases, J lost 3 bases, and 15 bases lay in between. CDR3 length: 14 residues. Germline V lookup: CDR1 LNHDA, CDR2 SQIVND (reference sequence). The CDR3 region is CASAIGKTTDTQYF. The CDR3 DNA sequence: TGTGCCAGTGCGATCGGTAAGACGACAGATACGCAGTATTTT.

This chain connects TRBV29-1 to TRBJ1-6; 9 positions agree with TRBD1. The germline V gene has CDR1 SQVTM and CDR2 ANQGSEA. V lost 6 bases and J lost 5; bases outside the gene matches: 2. The CDR3 is 13 amino acids. The CDR3 region has the DNA TGCAGCGTCCGACAGGGGGATAATTCACCCCTCCACTTT. It specifies CSVRQGDNSPLHF.

The chain couples TRBV6-5 to TRBJ2-7; 7 bases are a match to TRBD1. The germline V gene encodes CDR1 MNHEY and CDR2 SVGAGI. This CDR3 is 14 amino acids long. The V segment lost 2 bases and the J segment 1 base; nucleotides outside the gene matches: 2. The DNA for the CDR3 is TGTGCCAGCAGTTACCGGGACAGATCCTACGAGCAGTACTTC. Translation: CASSYRDRSYEQYF.

The V and J genes are TRBV29-1 and TRBJ2-3; 10 bases are a match to TRBD2. Germline CDR1 is SQVTM and CDR2 is ANQGSEA. V trimming: 5 bases; J trimming: 5 bases; junction bases outside the gene matches: 4. CDR3 size: 13 residues. In DNA, the CDR3 is TGCAGCGTTAGCGGGGGGGCTGGAGATACGCAGTATTTT. Its translation: CSVSGGAGDTQYF.

This clone has just one count. J is TRBJ1-5 and V is TRBV7-6; TRBD1 aligns across 11 bases. With V trimmed by 1 base and J by 6 bases, 2 bases remained unmatched. Per germline, CDR1 SGHVS and CDR2 FNYEAQ. The CDR3 has 15 amino acids. The CDR3 region is CASSLGTGGLQPQHF. The CDR3 DNA reads as TGTGCCAGCAGCTTAGGGACAGGGGGCCTTCAGCCCCAGCATTTT.

V is TRBV6-5 and J is TRBJ1-4; tentatively, D is TRBD1 (6 bases). V was cut by 2 bases and J by 6 bases, with 10 bases left in between. Germline V gene data show CDR1 as MNHEY and CDR2 as SVGAGI. This CDR3 is 14 amino acids long. Written as DNA, the CDR3 is TGTGCCAGCAGTTACCAGGGGAGGGATGAAAAACTGTTTTTT. Encoded protein: CASSYQGRDEKLFF.

This chain joins TRBV4-2 and TRBJ1-5; no firm D call. Germline V lookup: CDR1 LGHNA, CDR2 YNFKEQ. CDR3 size: 15 residues. V was pared by 1 base and J by 0 bases, with 7 bases between. This chain's CDR3 is CASSQGGNSNQPQHF. DNA of the CDR3: TGTGCCAGCAGCCAAGGAGGGAATAGCAATCAGCCCCAGCATTTT.

The rearrangement links TRBV5-1 to TRBJ2-2, with a tentative D call TRBD2 (5 bases). The CDR3 is made up of 14 amino acids. CDR1 and CDR2 from the germline V gene are SGHRS and YFSETQ. V was clipped by 6 bases and J by 4 bases, with 13 bases between them. DNA for the CDR3: TGCGCCAGCAATGATTTGGGGAGCACCGGGGAGCTGTTTTTT. This translates into CASNDLGSTGELFF.

The V call is TRBV5-1, the J call TRBJ1-5; TRBD1 matches at 7 bases. J gave up 2 bases and V 2 bases, and 1 base lay outside the gene matches. The CDR3 is 14 residues long. Germline V lookup: CDR1 SGHRS, CDR2 YFSETQ. The CDR3 coding sequence is TGCGCCAGCAGCTTTACAGGGGGCAATCAGCCCCAGCATTTT. Translation: CASSFTGGNQPQHF. Together with reference TRBV5-1 and TRBJ1-5, the CDR3 gives the full variable domain: KAGVTQTPRYLIKTRGQQVTLSCSPISGHRSVSWYQQTPGQGLQFLFEYFSETQRNKGNFPGRFSGRQFSNSRSEMNVSTLELGDSALYLCASSFTGGNQPQHFGDGTRLSIL.

This clone was seen once. The chain joins TRBV5-1 to TRBJ1-2; D unclear. CDR1 is SGHRS, CDR2 YFSETQ, per germline. Trimming removed 4 bases from V and 7 bases from J, with 14 bases in between. This CDR3 spans 13 amino acids. DNA for the CDR3: TGCGCCAGCAGCCGAGGTGAGGGTTTTGGCTACACCTTC. Protein product: CASSRGEGFGYTF. Combining the CDR3 with reference TRBV5-1 and TRBJ1-2 gives the whole variable domain KAGVTQTPRYLIKTRGQQVTLSCSPISGHRSVSWYQQTPGQGLQFLFEYFSETQRNKGNFPGRFSGRQFSNSRSEMNVSTLELGDSALYLCASSRGEGFGYTFGSGTRLTVV.

CDR3 amino acids: CASSEARSGTGSNEKLFF. The CDR3 region has the DNA TGTGCCAGCAGTGAAGCGCGGTCCGGCACGGGATCTAATGAAAAACTGTTTTTT. The rearrangement uses TRBV6-1 and TRBJ1-4, with D hard to call. With 0 bases removed from V and 3 bases from J, the gap between germline ends came to 17 bases. The CDR3 runs to 18 residues. The germline V gene encodes CDR1 MNHNS and CDR2 SASEGT.

The chain joins TRBV9 to TRBJ2-6; TRBD1 is a possible D gene (5 bases). The CDR3 runs to 18 residues. With 0 bases removed from V and 1 base from J, the gap between germline ends came to 14 bases. CDR1 is SGDLS and CDR2 is YYNGEE in the germline V gene. CDR3 sequence: CASSVVGQARSGANVLTF. The CDR3 nucleotides read TGTGCCAGCAGCGTAGTGGGGCAGGCAAGGTCTGGGGCCAACGTCCTGACTTTC.

The chain has TRBV5-1 and TRBJ2-3; unclear D gene. With 4 bases removed from V and 12 bases from J, the gap between germline ends came to 18 bases. Germline V gives CDR1 SGHRS, CDR2 YFSETQ. CDR3 length equals 13 residues. The CDR3: CASSPSEDRFQYF. The CDR3 DNA reads TGCGCCAGCAGCCCCAGTGAGGATCGATTCCAGTATTTT.

V gene TRBV10-1 combines with J gene TRBJ1-1; tentatively, D is TRBD1 (6 bases). The germline V gene encodes CDR1 WNHNN and CDR2 SYGVQD (reference sequence). Trimming stripped 6 bases from V and 2 bases from J, with 16 bases between. The CDR3 covers 15 residues. The CDR3 coding sequence is TGCGCCAGCAGCCCCGGGGGCGCGGGTAACACTGAAGCTTTCTTT. It translates to CASSPGGAGNTEAFF.

This clone has only a few counts. This chain connects TRBV9 to TRBJ1-6; possibly TRBD1 for D (6 bases). Germline CDR1 reads SGDLS; CDR2 reads YYNGEE. The CDR3 covers 15 residues. The V gene lost 3 bases and the J gene lost 10 bases, with 17 bases spanning the gap. CDR3 nucleotide sequence: TGTGCCAGCAGCGAGGGGTTACAGGGTTGGTCACCCCTCCACTTT. Amino acids: CASSEGLQGWSPLHF.

The chain links TRBV11-3 to TRBJ1-1, with D possibly TRBD1 on 5 matching bases. Germline values: CDR1 SGHNT, CDR2 YENEEA. Trimming took off 0 bases at V and 5 bases at J, with 13 bases between the two ends. There are 15 residues in the CDR3. CDR3 sequence (DNA): TGTGCCAGCAGCTTAGATTCTGGGGGGAGGACTGAAGCTTTCTTT. It yields the protein CASSLDSGGRTEAFF.

The rearrangement uses TRBV6-5 and TRBJ2-7, with TRBD2 as a possible D gene (6 bases). This CDR3 contains 14 residues. Germline V gene lookup returns CDR1 MNHEY and CDR2 SVGAGI. Trimming cost V 7 bases and J 0 bases, with 13 bases left between them. The chain's CDR3 is CASTPLGGSYEQYF. The CDR3 DNA reads TGTGCCAGCACCCCTCTGGGGGGCTCCTACGAGCAGTACTTC.

This chain links TRBV4-2 with TRBJ2-1, with TRBD2 matching over 10 bases. The CDR3 length is 16 residues. The germline CDR1 and CDR2 sequences are LGHNA and YNFKEQ. J gave up 3 bases and V 6 bases, and 8 bases lay outside the gene matches. The CDR3 nucleotides read TGTGCCAGCAGATCAGCGGGGGGGCCGAACTACAATGAGCAGTTCTTC. The encoded protein is CASRSAGGPNYNEQFF.

The genes are TRBV11-2 and TRBJ2-3; 7 bases agree with TRBD2. With V trimmed by 1 base and J by 2 bases, 6 bases remained unmatched. The CDR3 spans 16 residues. Germline CDR1 and CDR2: SGHAT and FQNNGV. The CDR3 nucleotides are TGTGCCAGCAGCTTAGCTCTAGCGGTATTCACAGATACGCAGTATTTT. Amino acids: CASSLALAVFTDTQYF.

This chain joins TRBV6-5 and TRBJ2-1; 10 bases fit TRBD2. CDR3 length: 15 residues. Germline values: CDR1 MNHEY, CDR2 SVGAGI. After removal of 4 bases from V and 5 bases from J, the junction contained 5 bases not matched to a gene. The CDR3 DNA follows: TGTGCCAGCAGTTCTAGCGGGGGAGGTAACAATGAGCAGTTCTTC. This encodes CASSSSGGGNNEQFF.

V usage is TRBV2 and J usage is TRBJ1-3; 7 nucleotides align to TRBD1. V gave up 6 bases and J gave up 0 bases; unmatched junction bases: 5. This CDR3 is 15 amino acids long. Germline CDR1 reads SNHLY; CDR2 reads FYNNEI. CDR3 in DNA: TGTGCCAGCAGCGCACAGGGGAGCTCTGGAAACACCATATATTTT. It codes for CASSAQGSSGNTIYF.